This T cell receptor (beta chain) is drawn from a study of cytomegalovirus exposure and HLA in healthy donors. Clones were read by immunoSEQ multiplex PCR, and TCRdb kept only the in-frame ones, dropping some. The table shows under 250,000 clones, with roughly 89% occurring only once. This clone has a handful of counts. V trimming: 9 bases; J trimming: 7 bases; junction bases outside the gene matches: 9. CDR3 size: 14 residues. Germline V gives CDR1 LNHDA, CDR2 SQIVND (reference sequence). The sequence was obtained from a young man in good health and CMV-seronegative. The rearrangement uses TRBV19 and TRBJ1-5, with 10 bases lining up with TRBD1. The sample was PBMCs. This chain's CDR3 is CASGTGATQQPQHF. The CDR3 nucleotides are TGTGCCAGCGGGACAGGGGCGACTCAGCAGCCCCAGCATTTT.